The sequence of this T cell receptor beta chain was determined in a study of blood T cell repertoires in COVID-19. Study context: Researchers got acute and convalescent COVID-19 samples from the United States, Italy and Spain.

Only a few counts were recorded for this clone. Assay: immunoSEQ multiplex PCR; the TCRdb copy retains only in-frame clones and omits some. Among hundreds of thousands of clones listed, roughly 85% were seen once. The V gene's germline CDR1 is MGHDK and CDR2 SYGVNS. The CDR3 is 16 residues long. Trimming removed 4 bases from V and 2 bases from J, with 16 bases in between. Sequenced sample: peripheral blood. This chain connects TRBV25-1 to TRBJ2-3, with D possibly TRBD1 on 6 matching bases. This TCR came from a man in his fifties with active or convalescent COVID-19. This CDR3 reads CASSGRDTSNTDTQYF. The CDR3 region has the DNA TGTGCCAGCAGTGGCCGGGACACCTCAAACACAGATACGCAGTATTTT. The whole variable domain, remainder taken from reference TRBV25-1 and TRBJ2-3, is EADIYQTPRYLVIGTGKKITLECSQTMGHDKMYWYQQDPGMELHLIHYSYGVNSTEKGDLSSESTVSRIRTEHFPLTLESARPSHTSQYLCASSGRDTSNTDTQYFGPGTRLTVL.